The 25 T cell receptor beta chains given below trace back to one sample, sequenced in a study of blood T cell repertoires in COVID-19. Data came from immunoSEQ multiplex PCR; TCRdb stores just in-frame clones and leaves some out. In the table there are more than 20,000 clones, about 82% of which are singletons. The material sequenced was peripheral blood. Receptor source: a human donor with active COVID-19. The donor label of this sample is uncertain.

The rearrangement links TRBV21-1 to TRBJ1-6; TRBD1, the table's D call, was not compared with the DNA. TRBV21-1 is a documented pseudogene. This CDR3 contains 18 residues. CDR3 sequence (DNA): TGTGCCAGCAGCCAGGGGGACAGGCGCCACTCCTATAATTCACCCCTCCACTTT. Amino acid sequence: CASSQGDRRHSYNSPLHF.

The chain recombines TRBV15 with TRBJ1-1; possibly TRBD1 for D (5 bases). The V end lost 0 bases, the J end lost 4 bases, and 12 bases lay between the germline ends. Germline CDR1 LNHNV, CDR2 YYDKDF (reference sequence). CDR3 size: 15 residues. CDR3 bases: TGTGCCACCAGCAGAGACCGGGGGGTAAGCACTGAAGCTTTCTTT. Translation: CATSRDRGVSTEAFF.

The chain couples TRBV7-2 to TRBJ2-3; 11 positions agree with TRBD2. Germline V gene sequence: CDR1 SGHTA, CDR2 FQGNSA. The V gene end was trimmed by 5 bases and the J gene end by 6 bases; junction bases not matched to a gene: 16. CDR3 length: 18 residues. The chain's CDR3 is CASSPHYLSGGAVDTQYF. The CDR3, as DNA: TGTGCCAGCAGCCCACACTACCTTAGCGGGGGGGCGGTGGATACGCAGTATTTT.

The CDR3 region has the DNA TGTGCCAGCAGCGAGGGGGGGAGTCCGGGCACCGGGGAGCTGTTTTTT. Translating it yields CASSEGGSPGTGELFF. The chain joins TRBV9 to TRBJ2-2, with D maybe TRBD2 (7 bases). The CDR3 runs to 16 residues. The germline gives CDR1 SGDLS, CDR2 YYNGEE. With 3 bases removed from V and 4 bases from J, the gap between germline ends came to 16 bases.

The rearrangement uses TRBV7-9 and TRBJ1-1; D not certain. The CDR3 is made up of 13 amino acids. Germline V CDR1 and CDR2: SEHNR, FQNEAQ (reference sequence). Trimming removed 10 bases at V and 4 bases at J, with 16 bases between. The CDR3 here is CATRLEGGTEAFF. The CDR3 nucleotides read TGTGCCACCAGATTAGAGGGAGGCACTGAAGCTTTCTTT.

The CDR3 sequence is CASSPFPAQLAGSSYEQYF. In DNA, the CDR3 is TGTGCCAGCAGTCCCTTTCCGGCCCAACTAGCGGGGAGCTCCTACGAGCAGTACTTC. The chain has TRBV6-2 or TRBV6-3 and TRBJ2-7; 10 bases line up with TRBD2. Germline V gene lookup returns CDR1 MNHEY and CDR2 SVGEGT. V shed 5 bases and J 0 bases; nucleotides not matched to a gene: 16. The CDR3 runs to 19 residues.

The chain joins TRBV18 to TRBJ1-1, with 7 bases matching TRBD1. V trimming: 3 bases; J trimming: 4 bases; junction bases outside the gene matches: 5. This CDR3 contains 14 residues. Germline V gives CDR1 KGHSH, CDR2 LQKENI. The CDR3 bases are TGTGCCAGCTCACCGAGACAGGGCGGCACTGAAGCTTTCTTT. This codes for CASSPRQGGTEAFF.

This chain connects TRBV11-3 to TRBJ2-1, with 8 bases matching TRBD2. The germline V gene has CDR1 SGHNT and CDR2 YENEEA. V lost 8 bases and J lost 7; bases outside the gene matches: 10. The length of the CDR3 is 14 residues. CDR3 coding DNA: TGTGCCAGCGTTAGCGGGAAGGAAGGAAATGAGCAGTTCTTC. Its protein product is CASVSGKEGNEQFF.

This chain joins TRBV5-1 and TRBJ1-2, with TRBD1 matching over 10 bases. V shed 4 bases, J shed 5 bases, and the junction held 2 bases outside the gene matches. Germline assignment: CDR1 SGHRS and CDR2 YFSETQ. The CDR3 runs to 13 residues. The CDR3 DNA reads TGCGCCAGCAGCGCGGGACAGGGGTATGGCTACACCTTC. Its translation is CASSAGQGYGYTF.

This clone has only a few counts. The gene calls are TRBV6-2 or TRBV6-3 and TRBJ2-7; the match to TRBD2 covers 9 bases. The CDR3 sequence is 13 residues long. Per the germline V gene, CDR1 is MNHEY and CDR2 is SVGEGT. V lost 2 bases to trimming and J lost 4 bases; unmatched junction nucleotides: 0. The CDR3 protein is CASSYAGGYEQYF. The DNA of the CDR3 is TGTGCCAGCAGTTACGCGGGAGGGTACGAGCAGTACTTC.

This clone was detected a few times. The chain combines TRBV14 with TRBJ1-1; D gene uncertain. Per the germline V gene, CDR1 is SGHDN and CDR2 is FVKESK. The CDR3 extends over 15 amino acids. Trimming shortened V by 4 bases and J by 5 bases, and 17 bases separated the two germline ends. CDR3 sequence: CASSRTRGGWTEAFF. CDR3 DNA sequence: TGTGCCAGCAGCCGAACACGGGGTGGATGGACTGAAGCTTTCTTT.

The chain employs TRBV10-1 and TRBJ2-1; 15 bases are shared with TRBD2. This CDR3 spans 16 amino acids. Germline V gives CDR1 WNHNN, CDR2 SYGVQD (reference sequence). Trimming removed 5 bases from V and 6 bases from J; junction bases left unmatched: 5. In DNA form, the CDR3 reads TGCGCCAGCAGTCAGGGACTAGCGGGGGGCATCAATGAGCAGTTCTTC. This sequence encodes CASSQGLAGGINEQFF.

This clone occurred a few times. J is TRBJ2-7 and V is TRBV5-1; TRBD1 might be the D (6 bases). V was shortened by 7 bases and J by 7 bases, with 18 bases between the two germline ends. Germline CDR1 and CDR2: SGHRS and YFSETQ. This CDR3 comprises 13 residues. In DNA form, the CDR3 reads TGCGCCAGCGGGGACACCTTAAACCCTGAGCAGTACTTC. It specifies CASGDTLNPEQYF.

This sequence joins TRBV6-2 or TRBV6-3 and TRBJ2-7; D possibly corresponds to TRBD1 (5 bases). The CDR3 has 14 residues. From germline, CDR1 is MNHEY and CDR2 SVGEGT. Trimming removed 3 bases from V and 5 bases from J, with 14 bases in between. DNA for the CDR3: TGTGCCAGCAGTTATAAGCAGGGTACCGACGAGCAGTACTTC. Translated, it gives CASSYKQGTDEQYF.

The chain couples TRBV5-4 to TRBJ2-1, with TRBD2 matching 9 bases. The junction had 7 bases not matched to a gene; V was cut back by 3 bases and J by 3 bases. The CDR3 is made up of 16 amino acids. Germline values: CDR1 SGHNT, CDR2 YYREEE (reference sequence). CDR3 DNA sequence: TGTGCCAGCAGCTCACGGACTAGCGTTAGCTACAATGAGCAGTTCTTC. Protein product: CASSSRTSVSYNEQFF.

The V and J genes are TRBV10-3 and TRBJ1-6; no clear D gene. CDR1 is ENHRY and CDR2 is SYGVKD in the germline V gene. The CDR3 sequence is 12 residues long. V lost 10 bases to trimming and J lost 13 bases, with 17 bases between them. The DNA for the CDR3 is TGTGCCACACGGGCGGGAGTTTCCCCCCTCCACTTT. It is translated as CATRAGVSPLHF.

CDR3 loop: CAWTGISGNTIYF. The CDR3 coding sequence is TGTGCCTGGACGGGGATCTCTGGAAACACCATATATTTT. J is TRBJ1-3 and V is TRBV30, with D hard to call. CDR3 length equals 13 residues. Per germline, CDR1 GTSNPN and CDR2 SVGIG (reference sequence). The germline V and J ends were trimmed by 4 bases and 0 bases, with 7 bases remaining between them.

This rearrangement joins TRBV5-1 to TRBJ2-5, with TRBD1 as a possible D gene (5 bases). CDR3 length: 16 amino acids. Deletions cut 0 bases from V and 3 bases from J, with 15 bases between. Germline loops: CDR1 SGHRS, CDR2 YFSETQ. The CDR3 DNA follows: TGCGCCAGCAGCTTGGGGCTTTGGACAATGAAAGAGACCCAGTACTTC. It specifies CASSLGLWTMKETQYF.

The V and J genes are TRBV29-1 and TRBJ1-2; TRBD1 is a possible D gene (6 bases). The CDR3 spans 10 residues. Germline CDR1 SQVTM, CDR2 ANQGSEA. Trimming took off 4 bases at V and 8 bases at J, with 8 bases between the two ends. CDR3 nucleotide sequence: TGCAGCGTTGTGACAGGAGGCTACACCTTC. Protein: CSVVTGGYTF.

The J gene is TRBJ2-1, the V gene TRBV7-9; 10 bases are a match to TRBD2. Unmatched junction bases numbered 10, after V lost 5 bases and J lost 9 bases. The CDR3 runs 15 residues. Germline lookup yields CDR1 SEHNR and CDR2 FQNEAQ (reference sequence). The CDR3 coding sequence is TGTGCCAGCAGCCTAAGCGGGGGGGTCGGAATTGAGCAGTTCTTC. Its protein is CASSLSGGVGIEQFF.

This clone was detected only a few times. The chain uses TRBV5-4 and TRBJ1-5; TRBD1 agrees at 9 bases. CDR1 and CDR2 from the germline V gene are SGHNT and YYREEE (reference sequence). With V trimmed by 4 bases and J by 6 bases, 8 bases remained unmatched. The CDR3 is 15 residues long. CDR3 in DNA: TGTGCCAGCAGCCTGGACAGGGGCGTCGGTCAGCCCCAGCATTTT. Its translation: CASSLDRGVGQPQHF.

V usage is TRBV12-3 or TRBV12-4 and J usage is TRBJ1-1; D call uncertain. The V and J ends lost 6 bases and 8 bases respectively, with 10 bases between them. This CDR3 region has 11 residues. DNA for the CDR3: TGTGCCAGCAGCTGGGAGGGCGAAGCTTTCTTT. It translates to CASSWEGEAFF.

This chain joins TRBV7-5 and TRBJ2-5; the table's D call, TRBD1, has no DNA check behind it. TRBV7-5 is annotated as a pseudogene. There are 18 residues in the CDR3. The CDR3 loop reads CARSPRGDRGDQQETQYF. The CDR3 DNA sequence: TGTGCCAGAAGTCCCCGGGGGGACAGGGGAGACCAACAAGAGACCCAGTACTTC.

The rearrangement joins TRBV7-2 to TRBJ2-5, with D hard to call. The CDR3 spans 14 residues. CDR1 SGHTA and CDR2 FQGNSA come from the germline V gene. Trimming cost V 6 bases and J 3 bases, with 14 bases left between them. In nucleotides, the CDR3 is TGTGCCAGCAGTCGACAACCCACAAAAGAGACCCAGTACTTC. It codes for CASSRQPTKETQYF.

The chain carries TRBV7-3 and TRBJ2-7, with 10 bases that match TRBD2. Germline V lookup: CDR1 SGHTA, CDR2 FQGTGA. The CDR3 is 17 residues long. Germline trimming cut 2 bases from V and 4 bases from J; bases unmatched to any gene: 11. The CDR3 coding sequence is TGTGCCAGCAGCTTACGCAGGCTAGCGGGGGTAAATTACGAGCAGTACTTC. Translating gives CASSLRRLAGVNYEQYF.